This T cell receptor (beta chain) is drawn from a study of T cell repertoires in cytomegalovirus infection. Turning to the study itself: TCR beta signatures that were public indicated CMV infection and matching HLA type.

Each CDR3 protein is one row after TCRdb ran MiXCR on the reads. In the table there are about 740,000 distinct CDR3 sequences, under 40% of which are singletons. Study-wide points: Within the response measured ex vivo, HLA-C-restricted CMV-specific TCR beta clonotypes were dominant. Cumulative frequency (of public TCR beta family members) identified carriers of CMV plus the relevant HLA.

Concerning this clonotype: The antigen is unknown.

The sequence derives from a human donor in good health (CMV status not recorded). Some clones in this sample may be carry-over from other donors' samples. Sequenced input: PBMCs.

CDR3 amino acids: CATSSTETGAQNTEAFF. CDR3 DNA sequence: TGTGCCACTTCATCGACCGAGACAGGGGCGCAGAACACTGAAGCTTTCTTT. The chain is built from TRBV19 and TRBJ1-1; TRBD1 matches at 8 bases. From germline, CDR1 is LNHDA and CDR2 SQIVND (reference sequence). The CDR3 has 17 amino acids. V shed 10 bases and J 1 base; nucleotides not matched to a gene: 17. Full variable domain (outside the CDR3, taken from reference TRBV19 and TRBJ1-1): DGGITQSPKYLFRKEGQNVTLSCEQNLNHDAMYWYRQDPGQGLRLIYYSQIVNDFQKGDIAEGYSVSREKKESFPLTVTSAQKNPTAFYLCATSSTETGAQNTEAFFGQGTRLTVV.